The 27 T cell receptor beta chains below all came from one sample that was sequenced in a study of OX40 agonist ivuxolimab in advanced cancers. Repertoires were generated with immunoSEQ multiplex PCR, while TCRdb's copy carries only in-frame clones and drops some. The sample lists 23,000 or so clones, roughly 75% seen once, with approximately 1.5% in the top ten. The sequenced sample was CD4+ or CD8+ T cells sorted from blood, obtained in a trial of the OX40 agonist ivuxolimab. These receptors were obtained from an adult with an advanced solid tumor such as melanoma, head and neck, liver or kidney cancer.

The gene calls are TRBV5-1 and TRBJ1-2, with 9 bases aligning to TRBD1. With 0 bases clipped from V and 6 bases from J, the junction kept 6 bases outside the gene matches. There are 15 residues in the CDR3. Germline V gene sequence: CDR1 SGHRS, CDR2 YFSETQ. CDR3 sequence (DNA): TGCGCCAGCAGCTTGGCCGGACAGGGGTATGATGGCTACACCTTC. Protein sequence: CASSLAGQGYDGYTF.

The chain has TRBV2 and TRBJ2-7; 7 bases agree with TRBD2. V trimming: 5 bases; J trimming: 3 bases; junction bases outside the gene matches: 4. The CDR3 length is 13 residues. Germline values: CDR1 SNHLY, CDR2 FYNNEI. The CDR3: CASSMGGSYEQYF. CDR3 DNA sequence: TGTGCCAGCAGTATGGGCGGGAGCTACGAGCAGTACTTC.

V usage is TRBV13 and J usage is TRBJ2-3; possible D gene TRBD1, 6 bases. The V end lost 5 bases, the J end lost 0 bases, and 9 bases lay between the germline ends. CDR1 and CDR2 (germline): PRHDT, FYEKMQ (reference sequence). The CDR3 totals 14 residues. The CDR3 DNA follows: TGTGCCAGCAGCATCAGGGGAAGCACAGATACGCAGTATTTT. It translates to CASSIRGSTDTQYF.

This CDR3 is CAIKNGGAQETQYF. The CDR3, as DNA: TGTGCCATCAAAAACGGGGGGGCTCAAGAGACCCAGTACTTC. The rearrangement joins TRBV10-3 to TRBJ2-5; 8 bases are shared with TRBD2. Losses at the gene ends were 7 bases for V and 2 bases for J; bases not matched to a gene: 6. Germline CDR1 reads ENHRY; CDR2 reads SYGVKD. The CDR3 spans 14 residues.

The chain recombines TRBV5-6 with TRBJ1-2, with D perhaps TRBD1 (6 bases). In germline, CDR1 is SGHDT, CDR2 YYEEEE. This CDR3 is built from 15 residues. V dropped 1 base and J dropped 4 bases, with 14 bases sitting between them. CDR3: CASSLSRGVFYGYTF. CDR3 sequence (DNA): TGTGCCAGCAGCTTGTCAAGGGGGGTCTTCTATGGCTACACCTTC.

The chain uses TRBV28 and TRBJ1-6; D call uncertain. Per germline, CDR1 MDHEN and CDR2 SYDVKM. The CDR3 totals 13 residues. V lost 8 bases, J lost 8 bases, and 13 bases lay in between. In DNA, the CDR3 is TGTGCCAGCTACCGGAGAAGAGATTCACCCCTCCACTTT. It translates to CASYRRRDSPLHF.

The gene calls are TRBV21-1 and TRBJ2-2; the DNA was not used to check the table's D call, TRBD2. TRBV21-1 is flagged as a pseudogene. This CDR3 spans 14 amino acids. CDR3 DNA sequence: TGTGCCAGCAGCAGATCCCGAGAGACCGGGGAGCTGTTTTTT. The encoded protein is CASSRSRETGELFF.

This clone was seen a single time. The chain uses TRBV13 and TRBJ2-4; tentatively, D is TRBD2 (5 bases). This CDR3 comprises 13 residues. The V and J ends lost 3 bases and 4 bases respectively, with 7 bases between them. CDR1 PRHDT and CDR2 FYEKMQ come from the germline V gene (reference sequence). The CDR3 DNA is TGTGCCAGCAGCTTCGGGGAGAAAAACATTCAGTACTTC. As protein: CASSFGEKNIQYF.

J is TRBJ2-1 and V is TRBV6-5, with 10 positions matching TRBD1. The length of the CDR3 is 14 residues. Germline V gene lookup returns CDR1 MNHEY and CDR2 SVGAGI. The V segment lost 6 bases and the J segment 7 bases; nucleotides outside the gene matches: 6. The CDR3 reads CASRKDRGRNEQFF. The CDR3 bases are TGTGCCAGCAGAAAGGACAGGGGGAGGAATGAGCAGTTCTTC.

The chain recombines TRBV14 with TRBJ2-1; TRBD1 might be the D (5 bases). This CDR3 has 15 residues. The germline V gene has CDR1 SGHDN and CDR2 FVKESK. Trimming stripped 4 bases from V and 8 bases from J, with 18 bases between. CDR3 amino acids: CASSRRQPQFDEQFF. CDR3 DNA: TGTGCCAGCAGCCGACGACAGCCACAGTTCGATGAGCAGTTCTTC.

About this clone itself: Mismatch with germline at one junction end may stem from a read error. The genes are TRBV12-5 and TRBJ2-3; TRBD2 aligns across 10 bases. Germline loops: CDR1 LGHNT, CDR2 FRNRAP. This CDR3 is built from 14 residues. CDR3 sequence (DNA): TGTGCTAGTGGCTTGGGACTAGCGCAAGATACGCAGTATTTT. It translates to CASGLGLAQDTQYF. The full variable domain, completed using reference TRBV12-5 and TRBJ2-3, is DARVTQTPRHKVTEMGQEVTMRCQPILGHNTVFWYRQTMMQGLELLAYFRNRAPLDDSGMPKDRFSAEMPDATLATLKIQPSEPRDSAVYFCASGLGLAQDTQYFGPGTRLTVL.

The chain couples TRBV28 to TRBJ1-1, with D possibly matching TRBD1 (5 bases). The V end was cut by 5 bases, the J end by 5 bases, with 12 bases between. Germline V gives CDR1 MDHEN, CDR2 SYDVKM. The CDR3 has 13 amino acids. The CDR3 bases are TGTGCCAGCAGTGTCCTGAAGGGGACTGAAGCTTTCTTT. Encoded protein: CASSVLKGTEAFF.

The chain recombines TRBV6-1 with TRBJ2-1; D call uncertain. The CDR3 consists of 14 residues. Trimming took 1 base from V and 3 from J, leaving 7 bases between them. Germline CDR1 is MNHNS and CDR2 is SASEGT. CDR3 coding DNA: TGTGCCAGCAGTGAAGGAAGGAGCTACAATGAGCAGTTCTTC. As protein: CASSEGRSYNEQFF.

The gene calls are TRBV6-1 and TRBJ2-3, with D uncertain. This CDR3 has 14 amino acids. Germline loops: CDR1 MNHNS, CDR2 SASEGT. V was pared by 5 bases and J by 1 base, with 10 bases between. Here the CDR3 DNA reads TGTGCCAGCAGTAGCCCCGTACGCACAGATACGCAGTATTTT. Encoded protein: CASSSPVRTDTQYF.

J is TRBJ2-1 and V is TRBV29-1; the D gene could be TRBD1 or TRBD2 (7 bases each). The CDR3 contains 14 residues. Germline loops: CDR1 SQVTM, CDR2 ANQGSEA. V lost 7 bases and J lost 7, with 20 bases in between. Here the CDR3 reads CSGIHYRGGNEQFF. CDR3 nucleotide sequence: TGCAGCGGGATCCATTACAGGGGAGGGAATGAGCAGTTCTTC.

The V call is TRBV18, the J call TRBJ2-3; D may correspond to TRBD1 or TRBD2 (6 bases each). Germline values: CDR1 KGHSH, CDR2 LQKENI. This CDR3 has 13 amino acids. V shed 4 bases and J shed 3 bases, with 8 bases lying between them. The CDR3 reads CASSRGATDTQYF. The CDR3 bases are TGTGCCAGCTCACGGGGGGCTACAGATACGCAGTATTTT.

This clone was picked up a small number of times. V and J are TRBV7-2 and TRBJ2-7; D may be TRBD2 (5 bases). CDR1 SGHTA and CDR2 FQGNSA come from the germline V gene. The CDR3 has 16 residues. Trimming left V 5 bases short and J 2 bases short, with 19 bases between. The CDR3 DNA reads TGTGCCAGCAGCCCGAGGGTAGACTTTTCGCCCTACGAGCAGTACTTC. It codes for CASSPRVDFSPYEQYF.

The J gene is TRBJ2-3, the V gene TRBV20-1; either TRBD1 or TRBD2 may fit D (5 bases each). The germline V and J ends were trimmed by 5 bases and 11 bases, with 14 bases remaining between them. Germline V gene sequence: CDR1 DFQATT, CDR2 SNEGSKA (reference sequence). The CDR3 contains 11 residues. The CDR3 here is CSAGTRSGQYF. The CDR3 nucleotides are TGCAGTGCTGGGACCCGGTCCGGGCAGTATTTT.

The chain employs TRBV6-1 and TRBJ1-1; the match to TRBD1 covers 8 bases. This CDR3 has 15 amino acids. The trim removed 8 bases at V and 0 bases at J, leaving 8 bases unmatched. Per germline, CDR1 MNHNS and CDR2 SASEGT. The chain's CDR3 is CASYYGTGVNTEAFF. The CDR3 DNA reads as TGTGCCAGCTATTACGGGACAGGAGTGAACACTGAAGCTTTCTTT.

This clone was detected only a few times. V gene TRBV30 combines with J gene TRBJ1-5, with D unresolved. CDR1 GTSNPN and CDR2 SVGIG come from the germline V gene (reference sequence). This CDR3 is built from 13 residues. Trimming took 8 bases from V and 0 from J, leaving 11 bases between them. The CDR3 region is CAARQYSNQPQHF. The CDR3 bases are TGTGCCGCGCGCCAATATAGCAATCAGCCCCAGCATTTT. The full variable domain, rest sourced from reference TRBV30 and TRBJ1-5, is SQTIHQWPATLVQPVGSPLSLECTVEGTSNPNLYWYRQAAGRGLQLLFYSVGIGQISSEVPQNLSASRPQDRQFILSSKKLLLSDSGFYLCAARQYSNQPQHFGDGTRLSIL.

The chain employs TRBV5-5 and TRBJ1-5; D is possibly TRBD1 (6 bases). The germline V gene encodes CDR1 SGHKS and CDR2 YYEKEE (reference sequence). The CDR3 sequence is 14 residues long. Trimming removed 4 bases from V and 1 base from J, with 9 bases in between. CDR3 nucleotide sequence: TGTGCCAGCAGCGCAGGACAGAGCAATCAGCCCCAGCATTTT. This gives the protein CASSAGQSNQPQHF.

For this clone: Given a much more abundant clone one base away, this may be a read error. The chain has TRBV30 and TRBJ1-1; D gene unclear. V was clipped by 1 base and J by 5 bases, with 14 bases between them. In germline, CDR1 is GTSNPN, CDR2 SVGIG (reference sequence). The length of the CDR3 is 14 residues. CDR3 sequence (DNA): TGTGCCTGGAGTGAAGGGCGGGGAAGGACTGAAGCTTTCTTT. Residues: CAWSEGRGRTEAFF.

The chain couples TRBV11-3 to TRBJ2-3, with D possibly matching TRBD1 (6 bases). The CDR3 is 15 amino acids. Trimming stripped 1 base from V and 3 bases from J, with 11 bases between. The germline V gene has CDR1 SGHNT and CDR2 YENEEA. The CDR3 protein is CASSLGGQGTDTQYF. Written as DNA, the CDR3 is TGTGCCAGCAGCTTAGGGGGGCAGGGGACAGATACGCAGTATTTT.

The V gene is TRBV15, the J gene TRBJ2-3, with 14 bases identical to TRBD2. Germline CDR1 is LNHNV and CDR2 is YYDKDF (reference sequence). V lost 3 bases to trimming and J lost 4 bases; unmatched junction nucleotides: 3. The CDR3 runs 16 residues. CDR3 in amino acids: CATSRGLAGDADTQYF. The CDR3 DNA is TGTGCCACCAGCAGGGGACTAGCGGGAGACGCAGATACGCAGTATTTT.

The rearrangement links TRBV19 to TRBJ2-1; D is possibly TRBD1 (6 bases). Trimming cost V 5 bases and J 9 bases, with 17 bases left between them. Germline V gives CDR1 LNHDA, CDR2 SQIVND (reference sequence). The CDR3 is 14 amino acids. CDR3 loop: CASSFPGRGGEQFF. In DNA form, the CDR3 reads TGTGCCAGTAGTTTCCCAGGGAGAGGGGGTGAGCAGTTCTTC.

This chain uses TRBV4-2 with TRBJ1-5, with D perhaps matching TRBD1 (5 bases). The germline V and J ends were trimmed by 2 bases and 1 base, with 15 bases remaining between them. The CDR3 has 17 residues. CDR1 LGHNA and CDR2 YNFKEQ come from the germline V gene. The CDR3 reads CASSQLGQGSSNQPQHF. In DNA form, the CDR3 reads TGTGCCAGCAGCCAATTGGGTCAGGGATCCAGCAATCAGCCCCAGCATTTT.

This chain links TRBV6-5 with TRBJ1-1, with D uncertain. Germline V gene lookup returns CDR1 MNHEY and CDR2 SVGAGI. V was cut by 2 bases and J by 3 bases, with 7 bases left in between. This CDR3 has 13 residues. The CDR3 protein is CASSYVPDTEAFF. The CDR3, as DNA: TGTGCCAGCAGTTACGTTCCCGACACTGAAGCTTTCTTT.